This is a list of T cell receptor beta chains from one sample in a study of blood T cells in healthy people across ages. MiXCR, applied by TCRdb to the 5' RACE reads, yields one record per CDR3 protein. The table has roughly 550,000 distinct CDR3 sequences, around 24% seen once. This sample also appeared in a second study, on T cells of mothers and their children.

Sequences were obtained from blood. The origin of the receptors is a boy under 18 in good health. The CDR3 runs from the conserved cysteine through the conserved F or W.

>TRBJ2-5|TRBV15
CATRRDRSQETQYF
>TRBJ1-1|TRBV11-1
CASSLRNPAGAFF
>TRBJ2-1|TRBV29-1
CSSILVSYNEQFF
>TRBJ2-1|TRBV7-9
CASSRTLGGYEQFF
>-|TRBV23-1
CARGQREQYF
>TRBJ1-2|TRBV7-2
CASSLGRARGYTF
>TRBJ1-1|TRBV18
CASSPRDIYTEAFF
>TRBJ1-2|TRBV12-3/TRBV12-4
CASSFGGTIQGIYGYTF
>TRBJ1-5|TRBV12-3/TRBV12-4
CASSPRGGRQPQHF
>TRBJ1-5|TRBV20-1
CSARDPSNQPQHF
>TRBJ2-1|TRBV3-1
CASSQDSWRGSYNEQFF
>TRBJ1-1|TRBV14
CASSQDRAGTEAFF
>TRBJ2-5|TRBV4-1
CASSQLGQGEETQYF
>TRBJ2-7|TRBV28
CASSFGQGDTGQYF
>TRBJ2-1|TRBV12-3/TRBV12-4
CASSPGTSGSRDEQFF
>TRBJ2-7|TRBV5-1
CASSVVQGQGEQYF
>TRBJ2-3|TRBV12-3/TRBV12-4
CASSAGVSADTQYF
>TRBJ2-2|TRBV3-1
CASSQDLRGTGELFF
>TRBJ2-7|TRBV29-1
CSVVWDEQYF
>-|TRBV27
CASRTGAGGPYNEQFF
>TRBJ2-2|TRBV6-1
CASSEVAGGLGNTGELFF
>TRBJ2-3|TRBV28
CASSPSGRYRDTQYF
>-|TRBV4-1
CASSQDSGRGYEQYF
>TRBJ2-5|TRBV10-3
CAISRAPRGTQYF
>TRBJ2-4|TRBV29-1
CSVGTRGGIQYF
>TRBJ1-2|TRBV29-1
CSVEDEDNYGYTF
>TRBJ2-3|TRBV4-1
CASSQGGGGTSDTQYF
>TRBJ2-7|TRBV6-5
CATKQGTIREQYF
>TRBJ1-4|TRBV7-9
CASTSLANHEKLFF
>TRBJ2-1|TRBV20-1
CSASDFQDSYNEQFF
>TRBJ2-1|TRBV20-1
CSATILTEAGYNEQFF
>TRBJ2-7|TRBV6-1
CASSQEGFSSYEQYF
>TRBJ1-1|TRBV6-2/TRBV6-3
CASSSEGRDEAFF
>TRBJ2-5|TRBV7-8
CASSFFSGGEETQHF
>TRBJ1-1|TRBV7-8
CASSLAERQTQAFF
>TRBJ2-4|TRBV6-2/TRBV6-3
CASSYPDRAKNIQYF
>TRBJ2-7|TRBV6-5
CATGGHYEQYF
>TRBJ2-2|TRBV6-5
CASSSDYTNTGELFF
>TRBJ2-5|TRBV24-1
CATSERGASGRFGETQYF
>TRBJ2-1|TRBV25-1
CASSELLADEQFF
>TRBJ2-7|TRBV20-1
CSATSGGSAGYYEQYF
>TRBJ2-1|TRBV28
CASSFPPGAITLYNEQFF
>TRBJ1-1|TRBV7-9
CASSPGTAGTEAFF
>TRBJ2-1|TRBV4-1
CASSQTSGSVNEQFF
>TRBJ1-1|TRBV6-2/TRBV6-3
CASSYGGGPFTEAFF
>TRBJ2-5|TRBV27
CASRVSGGHEETQYF
>TRBJ2-7|TRBV20-1
CSAGPQGISYEQYF
>TRBJ2-2|TRBV28
CASSLVWGIHTGELFF
>TRBJ1-2|TRBV27
CASSYLRDRGKGGYTF
>TRBJ1-1|TRBV9
CASSVDEGIGTEAFF
>TRBJ2-5|TRBV29-1
CSVARQGLQETQYF